A single sample is the source of the 10 T cell receptor beta chains below, sequenced in a study of Ad26.COV2.S vaccination and SARS-CoV-2 variants. This sample's treatment: over 15 received Ad26.COV2.S at low or high dose, single or two shots; several received placebo; per-sample allocation not given. The samples were gathered on day 63 after the first injection of vaccine or placebo. Produced via immunoSEQ multiplex PCR; TCRdb's table is partial and in-frame only. The repertoire holds about 680,000 clones, with 89% as singletons. Specimen: peripheral blood, collected in a trial of Ad26.COV2.S vaccine versus placebo. The receptors were sampled from a person aged 18-65 years who received the Ad26.COV2.S COVID-19 vaccine or a placebo.

This sequence joins TRBV2 and TRBJ1-5; D perhaps matches TRBD1 (5 bases). This CDR3 is built from 15 residues. Trimming pared 5 bases from V and 3 bases from J, leaving 14 bases between. Germline CDR1 SNHLY, CDR2 FYNNEI. The CDR3 spells CASSQEGVSNQPQHF. CDR3 DNA: TGTGCCAGCAGTCAGGAAGGGGTGTCCAATCAGCCCCAGCATTTT.

CDR3 loop: CAWRLLNTEAFF. CDR3 DNA: TGTGCCTGGAGGCTGTTGAACACTGAAGCTTTCTTT. This chain joins TRBV30 and TRBJ1-1; D unresolved. Trimming stripped 3 bases from V and 0 bases from J, with 5 bases between. Germline V gives CDR1 GTSNPN, CDR2 SVGIG (reference sequence). This CDR3 region has 12 residues.

This clone was observed once. The chain joins TRBV9 to TRBJ2-5, with D uncertain. CDR1 and CDR2 from the germline V gene are SGDLS and YYNGEE. The CDR3 has 15 amino acids. Trimming cost V 4 bases and J 1 base, with 14 bases left between them. The CDR3: CASSPRGAGQETQYF. The CDR3 DNA reads as TGTGCCAGCAGCCCACGCGGTGCTGGCCAAGAGACCCAGTACTTC. Full variable domain (missing parts from reference TRBV9 and TRBJ2-5): DSGVTQTPKHLITATGQRVTLRCSPRSGDLSVYWYQQSLDQGLQFLIQYYNGEERAKGNILERFSAQQFPDLHSELNLSSLELGDSALYFCASSPRGAGQETQYFGPGTRLLVL.

The rearrangement links TRBV7-8 to TRBJ1-1, with D perhaps TRBD1 (5 bases). CDR1 is SGHVS and CDR2 is FQNEAQ in the germline V gene. This CDR3 spans 15 amino acids. V dropped 4 bases and J dropped 3 bases, with 15 bases sitting between them. CDR3 protein: CASSSSRGRDTEAFF. The CDR3 coding sequence is TGTGCCAGCAGCTCCTCCCGGGGACGGGACACTGAAGCTTTCTTT.

This rearrangement joins TRBV19 to TRBJ1-5; D gene uncertain. Trimming took 7 bases from V and 1 from J, leaving 14 bases between them. The CDR3 length is 15 residues. The germline V gene encodes CDR1 LNHDA and CDR2 SQIVND (reference sequence). CDR3 nucleotides: TGTGCCAGTACCCTCGGGCCGGGGAGCAATCAGCCCCAGCATTTT. The encoded protein is CASTLGPGSNQPQHF.

This chain links TRBV11-3 with TRBJ2-2; 13 positions match TRBD2. The V and J ends lost 1 base and 5 bases, in that order; junction bases with no gene match: 7. Germline loops: CDR1 SGHNT, CDR2 YENEEA. CDR3 length equals 18 residues. In DNA, the CDR3 is TGTGCCAGCAGCTTAGGGACTAGCGGGGGACCGGGAACCGGGGAGCTGTTTTTT. The encoded protein is CASSLGTSGGPGTGELFF.

The rearrangement uses TRBV29-1 and TRBJ2-7; D is perhaps TRBD2 (5 bases). CDR1 and CDR2 from the germline V gene are SQVTM and ANQGSEA. Trimming pared 2 bases from V and 2 bases from J, leaving 16 bases between. The CDR3 sequence is 15 residues long. As DNA, the CDR3 is TGCAGCGTTGAATTCGGACTCCCCAGAACCTACGAGCAGTACTTC. It is translated as CSVEFGLPRTYEQYF.

V is TRBV6-5 and J is TRBJ1-1; a possible D gene is TRBD1 (6 bases). The germline V gene has CDR1 MNHEY and CDR2 SVGAGI. The germline V and J ends were trimmed by 2 bases and 5 bases, with 15 bases remaining between them. The CDR3 is 15 amino acids. The CDR3: CASSYGGRMETEAFF. CDR3 coding DNA: TGTGCCAGCAGTTACGGGGGGCGTATGGAGACTGAAGCTTTCTTT.

This clone was observed once. Within the sample, other DNA sequences also encode this same CDR3. The J gene is TRBJ1-1, the V gene TRBV12-3 or TRBV12-4; D is ambiguous. The V gene lost 5 bases and the J gene lost 1 base, with 2 bases spanning the gap. This CDR3 has 11 residues. CDR3 nucleotides: TGTGCCAGCAGTCCGAACACTGAAGCTTTCTTT. Translated, it gives CASSPNTEAFF.

A word on this clone: This sample also contains other DNA sequences that code for the same CDR3. The J gene is TRBJ2-2, the V gene TRBV5-4; D uncertain. CDR1 is SGHNT and CDR2 is YYREEE in the germline V gene (reference sequence). CDR3 length: 14 residues. V lost 4 bases to trimming and J lost 0 bases, with 7 bases between them. As DNA, the CDR3 is TGTGCCAGCAGCCCTGGTACGAACACCGGGGAGCTGTTTTTT. It specifies CASSPGTNTGELFF. Full variable domain (rest looked up from reference TRBV5-4 and TRBJ2-2): ETGVTQSPTHLIKTRGQQVTLRCSSQSGHNTVSWYQQALGQGPQFIFQYYREEENGRGNFPPRFSGLQFPNYSSELNVNALELDDSALYLCASSPGTNTGELFFGEGSRLTVL.